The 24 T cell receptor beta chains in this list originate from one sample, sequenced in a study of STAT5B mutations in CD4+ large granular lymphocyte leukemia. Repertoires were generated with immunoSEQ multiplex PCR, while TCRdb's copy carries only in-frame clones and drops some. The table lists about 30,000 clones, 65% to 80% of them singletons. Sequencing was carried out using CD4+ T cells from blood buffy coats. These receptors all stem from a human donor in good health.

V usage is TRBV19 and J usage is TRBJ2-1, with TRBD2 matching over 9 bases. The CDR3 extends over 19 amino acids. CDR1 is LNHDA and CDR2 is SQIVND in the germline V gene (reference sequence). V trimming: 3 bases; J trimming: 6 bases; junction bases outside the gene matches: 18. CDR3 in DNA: TGTGCCAGTAGTATCGCCCCGGCTAGCGGGATCACCGTAGGCAATGAGCAGTTCTTC. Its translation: CASSIAPASGITVGNEQFF.

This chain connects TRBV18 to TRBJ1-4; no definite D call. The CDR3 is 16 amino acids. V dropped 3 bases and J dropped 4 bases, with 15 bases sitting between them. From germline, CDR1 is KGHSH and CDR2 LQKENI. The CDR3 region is CASSPRTGGVNEKLFF. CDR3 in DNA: TGTGCCAGCTCACCTAGGACTGGCGGTGTTAATGAAAAACTGTTTTTT.

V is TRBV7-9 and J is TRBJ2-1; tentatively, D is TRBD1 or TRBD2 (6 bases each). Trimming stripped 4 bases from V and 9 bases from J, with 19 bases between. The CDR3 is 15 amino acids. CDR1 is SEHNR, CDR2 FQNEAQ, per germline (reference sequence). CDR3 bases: TGTGCCAGCAGCTCAGGGGACCCGGGAGTGGGTGAGCAGTTCTTC. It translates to CASSSGDPGVGEQFF.

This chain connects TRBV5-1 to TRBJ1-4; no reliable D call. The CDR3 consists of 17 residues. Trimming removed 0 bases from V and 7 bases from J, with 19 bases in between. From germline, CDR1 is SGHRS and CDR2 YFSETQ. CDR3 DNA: TGCGCCAGCAGCTTGGGCCCTCAAGGGTTAGGAAGTGAAAAACTGTTTTTT. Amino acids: CASSLGPQGLGSEKLFF.

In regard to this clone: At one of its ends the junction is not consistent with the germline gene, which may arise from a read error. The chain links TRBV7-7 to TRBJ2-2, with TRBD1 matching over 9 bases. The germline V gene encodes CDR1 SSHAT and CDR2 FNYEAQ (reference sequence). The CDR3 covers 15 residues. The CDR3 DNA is TGTGCTAGCAGCTTATCTGGACAGGGGACCGGGGAGCTGTTTTTT. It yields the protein CASSLSGQGTGELFF.

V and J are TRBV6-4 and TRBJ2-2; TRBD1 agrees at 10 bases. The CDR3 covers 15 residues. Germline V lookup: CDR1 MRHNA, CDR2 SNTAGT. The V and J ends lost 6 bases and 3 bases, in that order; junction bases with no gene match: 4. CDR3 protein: CASRPDRGHTGELFF. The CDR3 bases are TGTGCCAGCAGACCCGACAGGGGGCACACCGGGGAGCTGTTTTTT.

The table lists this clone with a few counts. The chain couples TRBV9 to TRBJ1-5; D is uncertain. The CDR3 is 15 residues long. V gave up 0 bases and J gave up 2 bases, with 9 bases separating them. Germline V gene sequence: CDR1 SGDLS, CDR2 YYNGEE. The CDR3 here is CASSVDGSGNQPQHF. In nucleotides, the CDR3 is TGTGCCAGCAGCGTAGACGGCTCCGGCAATCAGCCCCAGCATTTT.

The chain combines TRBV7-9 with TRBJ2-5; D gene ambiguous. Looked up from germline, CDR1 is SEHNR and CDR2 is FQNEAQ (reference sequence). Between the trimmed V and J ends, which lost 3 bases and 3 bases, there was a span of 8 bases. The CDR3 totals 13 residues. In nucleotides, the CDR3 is TGTGCCAGCAGCTTGTCCGGCAAAGAGACCCAGTACTTC. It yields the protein CASSLSGKETQYF.

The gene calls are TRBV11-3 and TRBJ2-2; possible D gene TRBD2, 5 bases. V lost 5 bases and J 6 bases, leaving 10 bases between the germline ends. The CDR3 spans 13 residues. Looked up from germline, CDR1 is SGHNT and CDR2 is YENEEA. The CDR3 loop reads CASSEDFAGELFF. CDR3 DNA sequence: TGTGCCAGCAGCGAGGACTTCGCCGGGGAGCTGTTTTTT.

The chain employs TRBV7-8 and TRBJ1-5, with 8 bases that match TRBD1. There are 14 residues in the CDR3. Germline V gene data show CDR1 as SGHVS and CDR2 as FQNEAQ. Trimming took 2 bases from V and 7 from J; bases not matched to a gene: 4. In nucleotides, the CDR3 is TGTGCCAGCAGCTTATCAGGGGGCGGGCAGCCCCAGCATTTT. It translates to CASSLSGGGQPQHF.

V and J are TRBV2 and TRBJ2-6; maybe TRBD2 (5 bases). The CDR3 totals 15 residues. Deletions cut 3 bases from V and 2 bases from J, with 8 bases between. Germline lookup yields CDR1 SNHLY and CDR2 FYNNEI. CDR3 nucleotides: TGTGCCAGCAGTGAGCGGGCAACTGGGGCCAACGTCCTGACTTTC. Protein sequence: CASSERATGANVLTF. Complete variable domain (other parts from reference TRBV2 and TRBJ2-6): EPEVTQTPSHQVTQMGQEVILRCVPISNHLYFYWYRQILGQKVEFLVSFYNNEISEKSEIFDDQFSVERPDGSNFTLKIRSTKLEDSAMYFCASSERATGANVLTFGAGSRLTVL.

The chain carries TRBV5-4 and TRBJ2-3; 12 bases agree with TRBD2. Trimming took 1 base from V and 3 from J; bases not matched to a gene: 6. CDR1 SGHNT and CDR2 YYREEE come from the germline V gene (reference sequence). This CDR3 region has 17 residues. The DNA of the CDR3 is TGTGCCAGCAGCTTGACCCTCCTAGCGGGAGGGACAGATACGCAGTATTTT. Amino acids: CASSLTLLAGGTDTQYF.

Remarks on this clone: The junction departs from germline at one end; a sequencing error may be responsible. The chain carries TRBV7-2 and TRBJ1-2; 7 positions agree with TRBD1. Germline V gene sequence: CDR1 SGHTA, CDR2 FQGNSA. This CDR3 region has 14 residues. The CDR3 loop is CASSLAFRQGVDVF. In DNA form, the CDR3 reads TGTGCCAGCAGCTTAGCCTTTAGACAGGGTGTAGACGTCTTC.

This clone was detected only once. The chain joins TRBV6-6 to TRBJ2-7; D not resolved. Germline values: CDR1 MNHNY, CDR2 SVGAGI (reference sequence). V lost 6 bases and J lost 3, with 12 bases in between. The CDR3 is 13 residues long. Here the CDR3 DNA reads TGTGCCAGCAGCACGACCGGCAACTACGAGCAGTACTTC. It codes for CASSTTGNYEQYF.

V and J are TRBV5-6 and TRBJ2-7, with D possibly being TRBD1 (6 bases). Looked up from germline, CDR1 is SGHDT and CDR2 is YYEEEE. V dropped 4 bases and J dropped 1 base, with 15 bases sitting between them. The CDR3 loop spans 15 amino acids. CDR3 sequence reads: CASSQTGDTSYEQYF. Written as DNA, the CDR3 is TGTGCCAGCAGCCAGACAGGCGATACTTCCTACGAGCAGTACTTC.

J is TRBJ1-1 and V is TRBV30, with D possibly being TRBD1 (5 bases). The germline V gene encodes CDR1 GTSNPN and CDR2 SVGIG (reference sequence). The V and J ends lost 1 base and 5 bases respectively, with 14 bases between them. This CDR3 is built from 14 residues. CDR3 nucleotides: TGTGCCTGGAGTGCAGGGCAGGTTAAGACTGAAGCTTTCTTT. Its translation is CAWSAGQVKTEAFF.

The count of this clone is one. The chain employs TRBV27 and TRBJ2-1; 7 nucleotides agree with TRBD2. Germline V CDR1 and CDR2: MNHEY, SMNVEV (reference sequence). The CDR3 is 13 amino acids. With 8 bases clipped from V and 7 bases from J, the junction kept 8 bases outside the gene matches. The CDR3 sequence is CASRDYAENEQFF. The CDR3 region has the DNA TGTGCCAGCCGGGACTACGCGGAGAATGAGCAGTTCTTC.

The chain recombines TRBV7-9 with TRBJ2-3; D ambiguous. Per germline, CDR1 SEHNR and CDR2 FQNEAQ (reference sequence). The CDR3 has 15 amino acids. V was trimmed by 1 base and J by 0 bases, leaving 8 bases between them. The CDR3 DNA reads TGTGCCAGCAGCTTAGGTCGGGCTAGCACAGATACGCAGTATTTT. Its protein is CASSLGRASTDTQYF.

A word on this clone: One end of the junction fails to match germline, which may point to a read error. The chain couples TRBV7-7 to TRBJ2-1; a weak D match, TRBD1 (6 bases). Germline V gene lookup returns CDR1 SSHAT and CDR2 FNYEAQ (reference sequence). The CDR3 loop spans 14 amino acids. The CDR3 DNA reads TGTGCTAGCAGCCCATTAACAGGGTCGGTTGAGCAGTTCTTC. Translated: CASSPLTGSVEQFF. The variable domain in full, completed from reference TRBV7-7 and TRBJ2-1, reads GAGVSQSPRYKVTKRGQDVTLRCDPISSHATLYWYQQALGQGPEFLTYFNYEAQPDKSGLPSDRFSAERPEGSISTLTIQRTEQRDSAMYRCASSPLTGSVEQFFGPGTRLTVL.

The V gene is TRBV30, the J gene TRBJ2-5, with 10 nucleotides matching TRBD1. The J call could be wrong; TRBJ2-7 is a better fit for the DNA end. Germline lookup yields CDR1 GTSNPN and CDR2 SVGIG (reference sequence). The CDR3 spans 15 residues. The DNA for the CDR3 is TGTGCCTGGAGAGAAACCGGGACAGGGGCCTACGAGCAGTACTTC. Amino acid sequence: CAWRETGTGAYEQYF.

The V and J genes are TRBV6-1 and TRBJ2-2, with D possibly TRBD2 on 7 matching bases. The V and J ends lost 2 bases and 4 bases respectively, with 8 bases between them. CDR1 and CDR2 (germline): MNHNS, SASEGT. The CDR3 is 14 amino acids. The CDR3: CASSERGATGELFF. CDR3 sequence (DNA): TGTGCCAGCAGTGAACGGGGGGCCACCGGGGAGCTGTTTTTT.

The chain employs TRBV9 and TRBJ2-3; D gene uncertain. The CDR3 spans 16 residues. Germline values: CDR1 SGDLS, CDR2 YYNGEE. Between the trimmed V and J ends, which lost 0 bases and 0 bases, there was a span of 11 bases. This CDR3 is CASSVALRTSTDTQYF. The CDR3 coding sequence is TGTGCCAGCAGCGTAGCTCTGCGAACTAGCACAGATACGCAGTATTTT.

CDR3 DNA: TGTGCCAGTAGTATGGCTGGGGACAGGGGAAAAGAAAAACTGTTTTTT. Its protein is CASSMAGDRGKEKLFF. The chain combines TRBV19 with TRBJ1-4; 10 nucleotides align to TRBD1. CDR1 and CDR2 from the germline V gene are LNHDA and SQIVND (reference sequence). The CDR3 loop spans 16 amino acids. V dropped 3 bases and J dropped 8; count of bases not matched to a gene: 9.

The CDR3 sequence: CASGGVRIETQYF. The CDR3 DNA reads as TGTGCCAGCGGCGGAGTACGGATCGAGACCCAGTACTTC. V and J are TRBV28 and TRBJ2-5; no clear D. Deletions cut 8 bases from V and 5 bases from J, with 15 bases between. Germline assignment: CDR1 MDHEN and CDR2 SYDVKM. The CDR3 has 13 amino acids. The full variable domain, in which reference TRBV28 and TRBJ2-5 provide the parts outside the CDR3, is DVKVTQSSRYLVKRTGEKVFLECVQDMDHENMFWYRQDPGLGLRLIYFSYDVKMKEKGDIPEGYSVSREKKERFSLILESASTNQTSMYLCASGGVRIETQYFGPGTRLLVL.